This T cell receptor (beta chain) was obtained from a study of T-cell reconstitution after alpha-beta-depleted transplantation in children. During its preparation, the TCRbeta library received unique molecular identifiers. MiXCR, applied by TCRdb to the PCR reads, yields one record per CDR3 protein. Of 600,000 to 700,000 distinct CDR3 sequences in the sample, over 15% were seen once. This clonotype was seen only a few times. The TCR originated in a human donor who donated a stem cell graft to a child with acute myeloid leukemia. Specimen: PBMCs from the stem cell graft donor, collected from the stem cell graft.

The CDR3 reads CASSPRGRVLEAFF. CDR3 in DNA: TGTGCCAGCAGTCCCAGGGGACGTGTCCTTGAAGCTTTCTTT. V and J are TRBV6-5 and TRBJ1-1, with D tentatively TRBD1 (6 bases). Germline CDR1 reads MNHEY; CDR2 reads SVGAGI. The CDR3 is 14 amino acids. The germline V and J ends were trimmed by 5 bases and 7 bases, with 17 bases remaining between them.